The 17 T cell receptor beta chains below were found in one sample sequenced in a study of post-analysis software for immune sequencing data (dated by TCRdb to between 2015 and 2016). For these receptors, no antigen is known. Broader findings and caveats from the paper: Significantly higher frequencies in patients than in controls were found for roughly 5 TRBV segments, including TRBV5-6, TRBV5-1 and TRBV20-1.

The library relied on PCR. The reads were generated on an Illumina HiSeq 2500. Unique molecular identifiers were incorporated into TCR beta cDNA libraries to reduce PCR and sequencing biases. TCRdb trimmed the raw reads at Q25, called clones with MiXCR and kept productive beta chains. Records with the same CDR3 protein are collapsed into one entry carrying the most frequent genes and DNA. The sample includes hundreds of thousands of distinct CDR3 sequences, with 25% to 30% observed a single time. Of the sample, 0.55% to 0.65% is held by the ten largest clones. Input material: blood. All receptors derive from a girl aged 5-17 years with multiple sclerosis.

About this clonotype itself: One junction end disagrees with the germline gene, perhaps due to a read error. The V call is TRBV7-9, the J call TRBJ2-4; 12 bases fit TRBD1. The end of the DNA fits TRBJ2-5 better, so the J call may be wrong. The CDR3 has 19 amino acids. Germline loops: CDR1 SEHNR, CDR2 FQNEAQ (reference sequence). The CDR3 reads CACSSRTGQGALWQETQYF. The CDR3 DNA is TGTGCCTGCAGCTCAAGGACGGGACAGGGGGCCTTGTGGCAAGAGACCCAGTACTTC.

This clonotype appeared a single time. The V call is TRBV5-5, the J call TRBJ2-7; D is uncertain. CDR3 length: 13 residues. V was clipped by 1 base and J by 5 bases, with 10 bases between them. Germline V CDR1 and CDR2: SGHKS, YYEKEE (reference sequence). Here the CDR3 DNA reads TGTGCCAGCAGCTTGTGCAGTCGTAACGAGCAGTACTTC. This translates into CASSLCSRNEQYF.

In this sample, this clonotype turned up many times. V gene TRBV6-2 or TRBV6-3 combines with J gene TRBJ1-2, with D possibly matching TRBD1 (6 bases). Germline V CDR1 and CDR2: MNHEY, SVGEGT. Trimming took 1 base from V and 2 from J, leaving 17 bases between them. CDR3 length: 17 amino acids. The CDR3 protein is CASSYLARQGPNYGYTF. CDR3 coding DNA: TGTGCCAGCAGTTACTTGGCCCGCCAGGGGCCGAACTATGGCTACACCTTC.

V and J are TRBV20-1 and TRBJ2-1; the D gene could be TRBD1 or TRBD2 (5 bases each). V lost 2 bases and J lost 10, with 27 bases in between. CDR3 length equals 17 residues. The germline gives CDR1 DFQATT, CDR2 SNEGSKA (reference sequence). The CDR3 loop is CSARPPSPGTQIDEQFF. DNA for the CDR3: TGCAGTGCTAGACCCCCTAGCCCCGGGACCCAAATTGACGAGCAGTTCTTC.

The rearrangement links TRBV9 to TRBJ1-2; TRBD1 matches 7 bases. V lost 7 bases to trimming and J lost 5 bases; unmatched junction nucleotides: 14. The CDR3 covers 15 residues. Germline-derived CDR1 and CDR2 are SGDLS and YYNGEE. The CDR3 region is CASRNSGDRGYGYTF. The CDR3 nucleotides read TGTGCCAGCCGGAACTCCGGGGACAGAGGATATGGCTACACCTTC. The full variable domain, completed using reference TRBV9 and TRBJ1-2, is DSGVTQTPKHLITATGQRVTLRCSPRSGDLSVYWYQQSLDQGLQFLIQYYNGEERAKGNILERFSAQQFPDLHSELNLSSLELGDSALYFCASRNSGDRGYGYTFGSGTRLTVV.

The chain links TRBV7-6 to TRBJ2-1; D not resolved. Germline assignment: CDR1 SGHVS and CDR2 FNYEAQ. The ends were cut back, 5 bases at V and 8 bases at J, with 22 bases in the middle. The CDR3 spans 16 residues. The CDR3, as DNA: TGTGCCAGCAGCCGCCCCGCCGGGTCCCCCCCCCATGAGCAGTTCTTC. Translation: CASSRPAGSPPHEQFF.

This chain links TRBV9 with TRBJ2-3; 8 bases are a match to TRBD2. The CDR3 is made up of 15 amino acids. Unmatched junction bases numbered 4, after V lost 0 bases and J lost 4 bases. Germline CDR1 reads SGDLS; CDR2 reads YYNGEE. The CDR3 sequence: CASSVEGLVSDTQYF. As DNA, the CDR3 is TGTGCCAGCAGCGTAGAGGGACTAGTATCAGATACGCAGTATTTT.

A few counts support this clonotype. The chain employs TRBV7-9 and TRBJ2-7; 9 bases align to TRBD2. The ends lost 3 bases at V and 0 bases at J; junction bases unmatched: 9. This CDR3 region has 17 residues. In germline, CDR1 is SEHNR, CDR2 FQNEAQ (reference sequence). The CDR3 DNA sequence: TGTGCCAGCAGCTTTCCCACTAGCGGGCACCTCTCCTACGAGCAGTACTTC. The encoded protein is CASSFPTSGHLSYEQYF.

This chain links TRBV7-9 with TRBJ2-1; the match to TRBD1 covers 8 bases. J was trimmed by 6 bases and V by 4 bases; bases with no gene match: 8. The CDR3 is 15 residues long. Germline V gene lookup returns CDR1 SEHNR and CDR2 FQNEAQ (reference sequence). This CDR3 reads CASSSLGQGSNEQFF. CDR3 bases: TGTGCCAGCAGCTCATTAGGACAGGGTTCCAATGAGCAGTTCTTC.

This clonotype appeared many times. The chain uses TRBV29-1 and TRBJ2-5, with 9 bases that match TRBD1. In germline, CDR1 is SQVTM, CDR2 ANQGSEA. J was trimmed by 0 bases and V by 4 bases; bases with no gene match: 6. The length of the CDR3 is 15 residues. In DNA, the CDR3 is TGCAGCGTTGCTCTCGGGACAGGGTACCAAGAGACCCAGTACTTC. Translated, it gives CSVALGTGYQETQYF.

This rearrangement joins TRBV7-8 to TRBJ2-4; no firm D call. In germline, CDR1 is SGHVS, CDR2 FQNEAQ. The CDR3 loop spans 17 amino acids. V was shortened by 3 bases and J by 0 bases, with 15 bases between the two germline ends. CDR3 coding DNA: TGTGCCAGCAGCTTTCTCGGAGCTAGACTAGCCAAAAACATTCAGTACTTC. The encoded protein is CASSFLGARLAKNIQYF. Complete variable domain (other parts from reference TRBV7-8 and TRBJ2-4): GAGVSQSPRYKVAKRGQDVALRCDPISGHVSLFWYQQALGQGPEFLTYFQNEAQLDKSGLPSDRFFAERPEGSVSTLKIQRTQQEDSAVYLCASSFLGARLAKNIQYFGAGTRLSVL.

The chain combines TRBV29-1 with TRBJ1-2; D gene ambiguous. Trimming left V 5 bases short and J 4 bases short, with 20 bases between. Germline values: CDR1 SQVTM, CDR2 ANQGSEA. The length of the CDR3 is 15 residues. In DNA form, the CDR3 reads TGCAGCGTTCCCTATTCGCGGAGCAACCGCTATGGCTACACCTTC. Translation: CSVPYSRSNRYGYTF.

The chain is built from TRBV28 and TRBJ2-5; D might be TRBD1 (5 bases). CDR1 and CDR2 from the germline V gene are MDHEN and SYDVKM. CDR3 size: 15 residues. The V end lost 0 bases, the J end lost 2 bases, and 10 bases lay between the germline ends. The CDR3 spells CASSLWTELQETQYF. The CDR3 DNA sequence: TGTGCCAGCAGTTTATGGACAGAACTTCAAGAGACCCAGTACTTC. Looking up the rest from reference TRBV28 and TRBJ2-5 gives the full variable domain: DVKVTQSSRYLVKRTGEKVFLECVQDMDHENMFWYRQDPGLGLRLIYFSYDVKMKEKGDIPEGYSVSREKKERFSLILESASTNQTSMYLCASSLWTELQETQYFGPGTRLLVL.

This clonotype has just a few counts. This chain connects TRBV12-3 or TRBV12-4 to TRBJ2-1; D is unresolved. The CDR3 covers 14 residues. V gave up 3 bases and J gave up 5 bases, with 11 bases separating them. This chain's CDR3 is CASSLYSPNNEQFF. The CDR3 nucleotides are TGTGCCAGCAGTTTGTATAGCCCGAACAATGAGCAGTTCTTC.

The rearrangement joins TRBV7-9 to TRBJ2-6, with 7 bases matching TRBD1. The CDR3 sequence is 17 residues long. Unmatched junction bases numbered 8, after V lost 3 bases and J lost 3 bases. Germline-derived CDR1 and CDR2 are SEHNR and FQNEAQ (reference sequence). CDR3: CASSLSDRAVGANVLTF. The CDR3 nucleotides are TGTGCCAGCAGCTTGAGCGACAGGGCGGTTGGGGCCAACGTCCTGACTTTC. Full variable domain (rest looked up from reference TRBV7-9 and TRBJ2-6): DTGVSQNPRHKITKRGQNVTFRCDPISEHNRLYWYRQTLGQGPEFLTYFQNEAQLEKSRLLSDRFSAERPKGSFSTLEIQRTEQGDSAMYLCASSLSDRAVGANVLTFGAGSRLTVL.

CDR3 coding DNA: TGCAGTGCTAGTGGGGCAGGTCATGAAAAACTGTTTTTT. Translating gives CSASGAGHEKLFF. This chain uses TRBV20-1 with TRBJ1-4, with TRBD1 as a possible D gene (5 bases). Between the trimmed V and J ends, which lost 3 bases and 6 bases, there was a span of 11 bases. Germline V gene data show CDR1 as DFQATT and CDR2 as SNEGSKA (reference sequence). The CDR3 loop spans 13 amino acids.

The chain joins TRBV29-1 to TRBJ2-7; D uncertain. Trimming pared 5 bases from V and 2 bases from J, leaving 10 bases between. Germline V gene lookup returns CDR1 SQVTM and CDR2 ANQGSEA. The CDR3 has 12 residues. DNA of the CDR3: TGCAGCGTTACGGTGGCTACCTACGAGCAGTACTTC. Translating it yields CSVTVATYEQYF.